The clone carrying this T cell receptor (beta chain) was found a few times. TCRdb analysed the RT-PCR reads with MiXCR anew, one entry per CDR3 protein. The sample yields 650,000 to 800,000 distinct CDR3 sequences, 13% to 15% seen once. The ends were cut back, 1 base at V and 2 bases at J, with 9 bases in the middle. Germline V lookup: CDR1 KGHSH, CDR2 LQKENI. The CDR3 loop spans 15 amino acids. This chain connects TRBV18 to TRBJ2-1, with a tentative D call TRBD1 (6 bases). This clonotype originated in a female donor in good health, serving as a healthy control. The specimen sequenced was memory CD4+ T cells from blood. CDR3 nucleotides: TGTGCCAGCTCACCACGTGAGGGGGCCTACAATGAGCAGTTCTTC. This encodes CASSPREGAYNEQFF.